The 25 T cell receptor beta chains given below trace back to one sample, sequenced in a study of T cells in Graves' hyperthyroidism and ophthalmopathy. Template material for amplifying TCR beta CDR3 regions consisted of RNA transcripts. The TCR CDR3 first-round RT-PCR relied on the HTBI primer set. Each CDR3 protein is one row after TCRdb ran MiXCR on the multiplex PCR reads. The sample records hundreds of thousands of distinct CDR3 sequences, about 12% being singletons. Sequencing input: blood. The receptors shown here come from a woman under 30 with Graves' hyperthyroidism.

This chain uses TRBV6-1 with TRBJ2-7, with D possibly TRBD2 on 5 matching bases. V lost 10 bases and J 4 bases, leaving 11 bases between the germline ends. The CDR3 covers 11 residues. CDR1 is MNHNS, CDR2 SASEGT, per germline. DNA for the CDR3: TGTGCCACTTCTCGCGGGTACGAGCAGTACTTC. It translates to CATSRGYEQYF.

As regards this clonotype: One end of the junction varies from germline; a read error may be responsible. V gene TRBV28 combines with J gene TRBJ2-7; D remains ambiguous. The CDR3 consists of 12 residues. The germline V gene encodes CDR1 MDHEN and CDR2 SYDVKM. This chain's CDR3 is CASSRSGYEQHF. The CDR3 bases are TGTGCCAGCAGTCGGTCCGGATACGAGCAGCACTTC.

A note on this clonotype: It may be a read error: a sequence one base away is much more abundant. This CDR3 is CASSGYTENTEAFF. The CDR3 nucleotides are TGTGCCAGTAGTGGGTATACAGAGAACACTGAAGCTTTCTTT. V gene TRBV19 combines with J gene TRBJ1-1, with no clear D. This CDR3 is built from 14 residues. The V end was cut by 5 bases, the J end by 1 base, with 11 bases between. Germline V gives CDR1 LNHDA, CDR2 SQIVND (reference sequence).

The chain couples TRBV5-4 to TRBJ2-5; the match to TRBD2 covers 7 bases. The CDR3 is 15 amino acids. With V trimmed by 6 bases and J by 0 bases, 8 bases remained unmatched. CDR1 is SGHNT and CDR2 is YYREEE in the germline V gene (reference sequence). CDR3 loop: CASTLTAGYQETQYF. CDR3 DNA sequence: TGTGCCAGCACCCTCACAGCGGGGTACCAAGAGACCCAGTACTTC.

This clonotype came up many times. This chain joins TRBV28 and TRBJ1-2; TRBD1 aligns across 8 bases. The CDR3 extends over 17 amino acids. The germline V gene has CDR1 MDHEN and CDR2 SYDVKM. V lost 4 bases, J lost 4 bases, and 14 bases stayed unmatched. The CDR3 protein is CASSSIRSPGGSYGYTF. The CDR3 nucleotides are TGTGCCAGCAGTTCGATACGATCACCAGGGGGCTCCTATGGCTACACCTTC.

This clonotype appeared many times. This chain joins TRBV6-1 and TRBJ2-1; 7 positions match TRBD1. The CDR3 is 18 residues long. Trimming at V came to 5 bases and at J to 8 bases, leaving 21 bases not matched to a gene. CDR1 and CDR2 from the germline V gene are MNHNS and SASEGT. Here the CDR3 reads CASSSPPGQGDFGDEQFF. In nucleotides, the CDR3 is TGTGCCAGCAGTAGTCCCCCGGGGCAGGGGGATTTCGGGGATGAGCAGTTCTTC.

The V and J genes are TRBV24-1 and TRBJ1-2; 9 nucleotides line up with TRBD1. J gave up 4 bases and V 4 bases, and 6 bases lay outside the gene matches. Germline lookup yields CDR1 KGHDR and CDR2 SFDVKD. The CDR3 covers 15 residues. As DNA, the CDR3 is TGTGCCACCAGTGACGCCGGGACAGGGACCTATGGCTACACCTTC. Translation: CATSDAGTGTYGYTF.

This clonotype was counted many times. The chain joins TRBV10-1 to TRBJ2-7, with 8 bases that match TRBD1. Germline CDR1 WNHNN, CDR2 SYGVQD (reference sequence). With V trimmed by 3 bases and J by 3 bases, 7 bases remained unmatched. The CDR3 contains 15 residues. CDR3: CASSDQRQGRYEQYF. CDR3 DNA sequence: TGCGCCAGCAGTGACCAGAGACAGGGGCGCTACGAGCAGTACTTC.

This clonotype occurred many times. The chain has TRBV3-1 and TRBJ2-1, with D possibly being TRBD1 (5 bases). This CDR3 comprises 17 residues. In germline, CDR1 is LGHDT, CDR2 YNNKEL (reference sequence). With 2 bases removed from V and 0 bases from J, the gap between germline ends came to 14 bases. In nucleotides, the CDR3 is TGTGCCAGCAGCCAATGGGGCGGACGGAGCTCCTACAATGAGCAGTTCTTC. It specifies CASSQWGGRSSYNEQFF.

This clonotype came up many times. The chain is built from TRBV5-1 and TRBJ1-1, with D maybe TRBD1 (5 bases). Germline V gives CDR1 SGHRS, CDR2 YFSETQ. The V end lost 5 bases, the J end lost 1 base, and 15 bases lay between the germline ends. CDR3 length: 15 residues. CDR3 sequence: CASSRTFTGNTEAFF. The DNA of the CDR3 is TGCGCCAGCAGTCGTACCTTCACAGGGAACACTGAAGCTTTCTTT.

This clonotype was counted many times. This sequence joins TRBV3-1 and TRBJ1-2, with D uncertain. The V and J ends lost 5 bases and 2 bases respectively, with 9 bases between them. Germline assignment: CDR1 LGHDT and CDR2 YNNKEL (reference sequence). CDR3 length: 13 amino acids. The CDR3 nucleotides read TGTGCCAGCAGCACAGACGGGAACTATGGCTACACCTTC. Residues: CASSTDGNYGYTF.

The chain recombines TRBV5-1 with TRBJ2-4; TRBD1 matches 10 bases. J gave up 2 bases and V 4 bases, and 6 bases lay outside the gene matches. Germline CDR1 and CDR2: SGHRS and YFSETQ. The CDR3 sequence is 16 residues long. The CDR3 nucleotides are TGCGCCAGCAGCGGGGGACAGGGGATCCCCAAAAACATTCAGTACTTC. It is translated as CASSGGQGIPKNIQYF.

This clonotype was seen at least ten times. The genes are TRBV30 and TRBJ1-2; D call uncertain. Germline V CDR1 and CDR2: GTSNPN, SVGIG (reference sequence). Trimming took off 1 base at V and 7 bases at J, with 7 bases between the two ends. The CDR3 extends over 11 amino acids. The CDR3 bases are TGTGCCTGGAGTGGAGGGTTTGGCTACACCTTC. Its translation is CAWSGGFGYTF.

This clonotype was picked up many times. The chain is built from TRBV7-2 and TRBJ1-1, with 7 positions matching TRBD1. Germline V CDR1 and CDR2: SGHTA, FQGNSA. The J segment lost 1 base and the V segment lost 3 bases, leaving 5 bases of the junction unmatched. The CDR3 covers 15 residues. CDR3 coding DNA: TGTGCCAGCAGCTTTTACAGGGGAGAGAACACTGAAGCTTTCTTT. Translation gives CASSFYRGENTEAFF.

The chain carries TRBV5-4 and TRBJ2-1; D gene ambiguous. The CDR3 contains 16 residues. V lost 4 bases, J lost 7 bases, and 21 bases lay in between. Germline V CDR1 and CDR2: SGHNT, YYREEE (reference sequence). In nucleotides, the CDR3 is TGTGCCAGCAGCCCTGAAGCAGGTATCCTCTGGAATGAGCAGTTCTTC. Amino acid sequence: CASSPEAGILWNEQFF.

This clonotype turned up a few times. Because the CDR3 is missing its conserved closing phenylalanine or tryptophan, this is likely a read error. The genes are TRBV19 and TRBJ2-1; TRBD2 agrees at 7 bases. The germline CDR1 and CDR2 sequences are LNHDA and SQIVND (reference sequence). The J segment lost 8 bases and the V segment lost 5 bases, leaving 9 bases of the junction unmatched. This CDR3 comprises 14 residues. The DNA for the CDR3 is TGTGCCAGTAGTCCTCGCTGGGGGGGGGATGAGCAGTTCCTC. Its protein is CASSPRWGGDEQFL.

Details on this clonotype: A much larger clone lies a single base off, so this may be a read error. CDR3 residues: CASSPGREADHSPLHF. The CDR3 DNA reads as TGTGCCAGCTCACCTGGCCGGGAGGCAGACCATTCACCCCTCCACTTT. V usage is TRBV18 and J usage is TRBJ1-6, with D unresolved. Per the germline V gene, CDR1 is KGHSH and CDR2 is LQKENI. The CDR3 spans 16 residues. Trimming took off 3 bases at V and 8 bases at J, with 17 bases between the two ends.

With respect to this clonotype: A read error is possible here, since a much larger clone lies one base away. Here the CDR3 DNA reads TGTGCCAGCAGCTTAGTTGTCTGGGAACACACCGGGGAGCTGTTTTTT. Residues: CASSLVVWEHTGELFF. The chain recombines TRBV11-2 with TRBJ2-2; D is unclear. Germline loops: CDR1 SGHAT, CDR2 FQNNGV. V lost 1 base to trimming and J lost 3 bases, with 12 bases between them. The CDR3 sequence is 16 residues long.

The gene calls are TRBV7-9 and TRBJ1-2; no clear D. CDR3 length equals 20 residues. With 5 bases removed from V and 3 bases from J, the gap between germline ends came to 31 bases. The germline V gene has CDR1 SEHNR and CDR2 FQNEAQ (reference sequence). Written as DNA, the CDR3 is TGTGCCAGCAGCGGGGAAAAAGGTCCCAGGAGATTCGGCTTTGACTATGGCTACACCTTC. Its translation: CASSGEKGPRRFGFDYGYTF.

This clonotype was seen a few times. The chain employs TRBV20-1 and TRBJ2-1; 11 bases are shared with TRBD2. After removal of 8 bases from V and 7 bases from J, the junction contained 19 bases not matched to a gene. Germline-derived CDR1 and CDR2 are DFQATT and SNEGSKA (reference sequence). This CDR3 region has 17 residues. In DNA form, the CDR3 reads TGCAGTTGTGTCGGGACAGCTAAGACTAGCGGGAAAAATGAGCAGTTCTTC. Residues: CSCVGTAKTSGKNEQFF.

There are a few counts of this clonotype. The chain employs TRBV7-8 and TRBJ2-2; tentative D call: TRBD1 (6 bases). Germline loops: CDR1 SGHVS, CDR2 FQNEAQ. Trimming cost V 5 bases and J 3 bases, with 16 bases left between them. This CDR3 has 16 amino acids. CDR3 coding DNA: TGTGCCAGCAGCATTAAAGCCGGGACATACACCGGGGAGCTGTTTTTT. Its protein is CASSIKAGTYTGELFF.

In this sample, this clonotype turned up many times. The rearrangement joins TRBV11-3 to TRBJ2-1; unclear D gene. V was trimmed by 1 base and J by 0 bases, leaving 7 bases between them. The CDR3 covers 15 residues. Germline lookup yields CDR1 SGHNT and CDR2 YENEEA. CDR3 loop: CASSLAPSSYNEQFF. CDR3 DNA sequence: TGTGCCAGCAGCTTAGCCCCCAGCTCCTACAATGAGCAGTTCTTC.

The table lists this clonotype with many counts. The rearrangement uses TRBV9 and TRBJ1-1, with 7 bases aligning to TRBD1. This CDR3 comprises 15 residues. The V gene end was trimmed by 4 bases and the J gene end by 8 bases; junction bases not matched to a gene: 14. The germline gives CDR1 SGDLS, CDR2 YYNGEE. The CDR3: CASSRANTGAGEAFF. The CDR3 DNA reads as TGTGCCAGCAGCCGGGCCAATACAGGGGCCGGGGAAGCTTTCTTT.

The chain joins TRBV9 to TRBJ1-2; 8 nucleotides align to TRBD1. CDR1 SGDLS and CDR2 YYNGEE come from the germline V gene. The CDR3 has 16 residues. J was trimmed by 6 bases and V by 0 bases; bases with no gene match: 10. The CDR3 loop reads CASSVDRTGTYNGYTF. Here the CDR3 DNA reads TGTGCCAGCAGCGTAGACAGGACAGGGACCTACAATGGCTACACCTTC.

This clonotype showed up many times. V and J are TRBV28 and TRBJ2-1; D may be TRBD1 (6 bases). V gave up 6 bases and J gave up 1 base, with 16 bases separating them. The V gene's germline CDR1 is MDHEN and CDR2 SYDVKM. The CDR3 contains 16 residues. CDR3 residues: CASSSPRDKSYNEQFF. Here the CDR3 DNA reads TGTGCCAGCAGCTCGCCCCGGGACAAATCCTACAATGAGCAGTTCTTC.